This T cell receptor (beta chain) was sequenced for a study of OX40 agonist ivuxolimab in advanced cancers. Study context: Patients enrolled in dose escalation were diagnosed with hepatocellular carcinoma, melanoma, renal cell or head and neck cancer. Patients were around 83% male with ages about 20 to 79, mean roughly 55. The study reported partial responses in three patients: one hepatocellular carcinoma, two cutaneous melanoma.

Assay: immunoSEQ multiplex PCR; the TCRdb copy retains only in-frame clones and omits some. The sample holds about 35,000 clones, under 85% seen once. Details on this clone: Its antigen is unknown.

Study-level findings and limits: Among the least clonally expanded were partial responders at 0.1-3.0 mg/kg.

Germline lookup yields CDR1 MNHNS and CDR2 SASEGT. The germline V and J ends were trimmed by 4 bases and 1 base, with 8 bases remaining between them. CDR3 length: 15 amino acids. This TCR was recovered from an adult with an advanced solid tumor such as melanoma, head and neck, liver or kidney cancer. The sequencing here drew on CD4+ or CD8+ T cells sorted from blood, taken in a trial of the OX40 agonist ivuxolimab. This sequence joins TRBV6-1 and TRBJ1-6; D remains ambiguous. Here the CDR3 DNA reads TGTGCCAGCAGTGCCGGCCGGTCCTATAATTCACCCCTCCACTTT. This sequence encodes CASSAGRSYNSPLHF.